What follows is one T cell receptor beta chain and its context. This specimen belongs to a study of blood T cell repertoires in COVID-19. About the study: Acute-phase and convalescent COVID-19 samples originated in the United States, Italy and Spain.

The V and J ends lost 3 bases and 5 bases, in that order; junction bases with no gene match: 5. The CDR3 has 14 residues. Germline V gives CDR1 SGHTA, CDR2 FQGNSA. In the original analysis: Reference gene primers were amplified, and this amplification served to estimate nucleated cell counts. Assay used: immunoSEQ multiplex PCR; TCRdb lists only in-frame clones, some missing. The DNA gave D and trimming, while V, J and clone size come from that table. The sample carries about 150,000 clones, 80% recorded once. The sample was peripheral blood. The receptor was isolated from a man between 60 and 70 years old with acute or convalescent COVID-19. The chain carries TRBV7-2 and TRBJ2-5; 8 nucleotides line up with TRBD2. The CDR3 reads CASSLGGGKETQYF. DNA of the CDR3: TGTGCCAGCAGCTTGGGCGGGGGGAAGGAGACCCAGTACTTC.